This T cell receptor beta chain was captured by sequencing in a study of response to subunit inactivated influenza vaccine. The CDR3 totals 15 residues. Trimming took 0 bases from V and 7 from J; bases not matched to a gene: 7. CDR1 LGHNA and CDR2 YSLEER come from the germline V gene. TCRdb reprocessed the RT-PCR reads via MiXCR and lists one record per CDR3 protein. The sample includes 400,000 to 550,000 distinct CDR3 sequences, roughly 23% seen only once; the top ten take 1.9%. This clonotype was detected only a few times. The sequences come from CD4+ T cells sorted from PBMCs, collected 5 days after vaccination. The chain couples TRBV4-3 to TRBJ2-3; TRBD1 aligns across 7 bases. The clonotype was recovered from a man aged 50 to 59 who received an inactivated influenza vaccine. CDR3 region: CASSQDETGLNTQYF. The DNA of the CDR3 is TGCGCCAGCAGCCAAGACGAGACAGGGTTGAATACGCAGTATTTT.